Shown below are 32 T cell receptor beta chains from a single sample sequenced in a study of T cells in Graves' hyperthyroidism and ophthalmopathy. What was amplified from RNA transcripts were TCR beta CDR3 regions. First-round RT-PCR of the TCR CDR3 relied on the HTBI primer set. In TCRdb, the multiplex PCR reads were re-called with MiXCR into one record per CDR3 protein. This table holds around 300,000 distinct CDR3 sequences, more than 11% found once. The sample consisted of blood. Source of these receptors: a woman aged 25 to 45 with Graves' hyperthyroidism.

In its sample, this clonotype was seen many times. The chain combines TRBV20-1 with TRBJ2-7; 7 bases agree with TRBD1. Germline assignment: CDR1 DFQATT and CDR2 SNEGSKA (reference sequence). There are 13 residues in the CDR3. V trimming: 5 bases; J trimming: 6 bases; junction bases outside the gene matches: 10. The CDR3 spells CSARAGGELEQYF. The CDR3 DNA follows: TGCAGTGCTCGGGCAGGGGGAGAGCTCGAGCAGTACTTC.

This clonotype has ten or more counts. The chain combines TRBV2 with TRBJ1-2, with D possibly matching TRBD1 (6 bases). Per the germline V gene, CDR1 is SNHLY and CDR2 is FYNNEI. There are 14 residues in the CDR3. Trimming removed 1 base at V and 4 bases at J, with 10 bases between. Written as DNA, the CDR3 is TGTGCCAGCAGTGAAGGACAGGAAACCTATGGCTACACCTTC. Protein product: CASSEGQETYGYTF.

This clonotype was counted at least ten times. The rearrangement joins TRBV28 to TRBJ2-5, with TRBD2 matching over 8 bases. Germline V gives CDR1 MDHEN, CDR2 SYDVKM. CDR3 length: 15 amino acids. V shed 3 bases, J shed 3 bases, and the junction held 6 bases outside the gene matches. The CDR3 DNA sequence: TGTGCCAGCAGTTTTTCTCGGGGGGGTAAAGAGACCCAGTACTTC. Translated, it gives CASSFSRGGKETQYF.

This sequence joins TRBV7-9 and TRBJ2-1; 7 nucleotides match TRBD2. This CDR3 region has 18 residues. Germline CDR1 is SEHNR and CDR2 is FQNEAQ (reference sequence). The trim removed 5 bases at V and 8 bases at J, leaving 21 bases unmatched. The CDR3, as DNA: TGTGCCAGCAGCCCACACGGGGTTTGGCGGGAGTTTATCGATGAGCAGTTCTTC. Translated, it gives CASSPHGVWREFIDEQFF.

The sample holds many counts of this clonotype. CDR3 loop: CASSFRASSYEQYF. CDR3 coding DNA: TGTGCCAGCAGTTTTCGGGCGAGCTCCTACGAGCAGTACTTC. J is TRBJ2-7 and V is TRBV12-3 or TRBV12-4; no definite D call. This CDR3 has 14 amino acids. V lost 3 bases and J 0 bases, leaving 9 bases between the germline ends.

This clonotype was counted at least ten times. The rearrangement links TRBV20-1 to TRBJ2-7; D is tentatively TRBD1 or TRBD2 (5 bases each). In germline, CDR1 is DFQATT, CDR2 SNEGSKA (reference sequence). CDR3 size: 15 residues. The ends were cut back, 0 bases at V and 2 bases at J, with 14 bases in the middle. The CDR3 spells CSARDGAEGTYEQYF. The CDR3 region has the DNA TGCAGTGCTAGAGATGGGGCAGAGGGAACCTACGAGCAGTACTTC.

This clonotype was observed many times. The chain uses TRBV5-1 and TRBJ1-5; tentative D call: TRBD1 (5 bases). The CDR3 runs 16 residues. Trimming left V 3 bases short and J 5 bases short, with 18 bases between. Germline assignment: CDR1 SGHRS and CDR2 YFSETQ. The CDR3 sequence: CASSSGPAGADQPQHF. CDR3 DNA sequence: TGCGCCAGCAGCTCGGGCCCCGCTGGGGCGGATCAGCCCCAGCATTTT.

The V gene is TRBV3-1, the J gene TRBJ1-6, with D possibly being TRBD1 (5 bases). The CDR3 runs to 14 residues. The germline gives CDR1 LGHDT, CDR2 YNNKEL (reference sequence). Trimming cost V 4 bases and J 5 bases, with 9 bases left between them. CDR3 bases: TGTGCCAGCAGCCGGACAAGCAATAATTCACCCCTCCACTTT. It translates to CASSRTSNNSPLHF.

This clonotype was observed many times. V usage is TRBV2 and J usage is TRBJ1-6, with a tentative D call TRBD1 (5 bases). Trimming stripped 8 bases from V and 7 bases from J, with 15 bases between. From germline, CDR1 is SNHLY and CDR2 FYNNEI. The CDR3 length is 14 residues. In DNA, the CDR3 is TGTGCCAGCCAACGGGGCGCCGGGAATTCACCCCTCCACTTT. Its translation: CASQRGAGNSPLHF.

The chain joins TRBV5-6 to TRBJ1-2, with D hard to call. Per germline, CDR1 SGHDT and CDR2 YYEEEE. This CDR3 contains 13 residues. Trimming pared 6 bases from V and 4 bases from J, leaving 13 bases between. The CDR3 sequence: CASTPGRLYGYTF. CDR3 nucleotides: TGTGCCAGCACCCCGGGCAGGCTCTATGGCTACACCTTC.

This clonotype was detected many times. The V gene is TRBV7-9, the J gene TRBJ2-7; 7 bases are shared with TRBD2. The CDR3 has 13 residues. After removal of 9 bases from V and 2 bases from J, the junction contained 7 bases not matched to a gene. In germline, CDR1 is SEHNR, CDR2 FQNEAQ (reference sequence). CDR3 coding DNA: TGTGCCAGTGCAGGGCGGGAGACCTACGAGCAGTACTTC. Its translation: CASAGRETYEQYF.

This clonotype was counted many times. The rearrangement joins TRBV7-9 to TRBJ2-1; D uncertain. Germline V gives CDR1 SEHNR, CDR2 FQNEAQ (reference sequence). V lost 5 bases to trimming and J lost 3 bases, with 11 bases between them. The CDR3 spans 14 residues. The CDR3 sequence: CASSKTLSYNEQFF. Here the CDR3 DNA reads TGTGCCAGCAGCAAAACCCTTAGCTACAATGAGCAGTTCTTC.

This clonotype was observed many times. The chain joins TRBV27 to TRBJ2-7, with D perhaps matching TRBD2 (6 bases). The CDR3 is made up of 16 amino acids. Trimming removed 6 bases at V and 4 bases at J, with 22 bases between. The germline CDR1 and CDR2 sequences are MNHEY and SMNVEV (reference sequence). The CDR3 bases are TGTGCCAGCAGCCGCACCCCTAGCGATAGATTTTACGAGCAGTACTTC. Its translation: CASSRTPSDRFYEQYF.

V is TRBV29-1 and J is TRBJ2-2; unclear D gene. Trimming removed 4 bases at V and 6 bases at J, with 9 bases between. From germline, CDR1 is SQVTM and CDR2 ANQGSEA. This CDR3 region has 12 residues. CDR3 DNA: TGCAGCGTTGTTAGGGATGCCGGGGAGCTGTTTTTT. As protein: CSVVRDAGELFF.

A single count supports this clonotype. The J gene is TRBJ2-2, the V gene TRBV2; D is perhaps TRBD1 or TRBD2 (5 bases each). This CDR3 has 13 residues. Germline CDR1 is SNHLY and CDR2 is FYNNEI. V lost 6 bases and J 7 bases, leaving 12 bases between the germline ends. CDR3 bases: TGTGCCAGCAGAGACGGGGCCGGCGGGGAGCTGTTTTTT. Protein sequence: CASRDGAGGELFF.

This clonotype has only a few counts. V gene TRBV7-8 combines with J gene TRBJ1-6; the match to TRBD1 covers 10 bases. V trimming: 2 bases; J trimming: 10 bases; junction bases outside the gene matches: 8. Germline assignment: CDR1 SGHVS and CDR2 FQNEAQ. This CDR3 has 16 residues. CDR3 loop: CASSLSGTGADSPLHF. The CDR3 coding sequence is TGTGCCAGCAGCTTATCAGGGACAGGGGCTGACTCACCCCTCCACTTT.

The chain employs TRBV28 and TRBJ1-5; D remains ambiguous. V lost 2 bases and J 4 bases, leaving 12 bases between the germline ends. This CDR3 is built from 15 residues. Germline loops: CDR1 MDHEN, CDR2 SYDVKM. The CDR3 nucleotides read TGTGCCAGCAGTTTACCCCCTCTCGGGAATCAGCCCCAGCATTTT. It specifies CASSLPPLGNQPQHF.

This clonotype showed up many times. The CDR3 region has the DNA TGCAGTGCTCGGACTAGCGGGAGGGCCCATACGCAGTATTTT. Encoded protein: CSARTSGRAHTQYF. The chain carries TRBV20-1 and TRBJ2-3; TRBD2 agrees at 15 bases. In germline, CDR1 is DFQATT, CDR2 SNEGSKA (reference sequence). V shed 5 bases, J shed 7 bases, and the junction held 4 bases outside the gene matches. The CDR3 covers 14 residues.

The V gene is TRBV10-3, the J gene TRBJ2-5, with 7 bases fitting TRBD2. Germline trimming cut 10 bases from V and 5 bases from J; bases unmatched to any gene: 10. Germline-derived CDR1 and CDR2 are ENHRY and SYGVKD. The CDR3 is made up of 13 amino acids. In DNA form, the CDR3 reads TGTGCCACCGGGGAGGGCCCGGCGGAGACCCAGTACTTC. Residues: CATGEGPAETQYF.

This clonotype was recorded a few times. V and J are TRBV9 and TRBJ1-2; no clear D. The germline V gene encodes CDR1 SGDLS and CDR2 YYNGEE. Trimming removed 0 bases from V and 4 bases from J, with 13 bases in between. The CDR3 runs 15 residues. The CDR3 DNA follows: TGTGCCAGCAGCGTAGAGGAGGCAGTCGTCTATGGCTACACCTTC. It is translated as CASSVEEAVVYGYTF.

The chain couples TRBV7-9 to TRBJ1-4; D remains unclear. V was clipped by 5 bases and J by 6 bases, with 16 bases between them. Germline CDR1 reads SEHNR; CDR2 reads FQNEAQ (reference sequence). This CDR3 comprises 15 residues. The CDR3 bases are TGTGCCAGCAGCCACTTGTTGGGGTCGGATGAAAAACTGTTTTTT. Its protein is CASSHLLGSDEKLFF.

This clonotype was seen only a few times. V is TRBV24-1 and J is TRBJ2-1, with 11 positions matching TRBD2. Germline CDR1 and CDR2: KGHDR and SFDVKD. J was trimmed by 2 bases and V by 4 bases; bases with no gene match: 12. The CDR3 has 19 residues. The CDR3 sequence: CATSDTRFGTSGAYNEQFF. CDR3 in DNA: TGTGCCACCAGTGACACACGTTTTGGGACTAGCGGAGCCTACAATGAGCAGTTCTTC.

This clonotype was seen at least ten times. The V call is TRBV20-1, the J call TRBJ1-6; D is unclear. The CDR3 length is 14 residues. V shed 6 bases and J shed 9 bases, with 18 bases lying between them. In germline, CDR1 is DFQATT, CDR2 SNEGSKA (reference sequence). The CDR3 DNA sequence: TGCAGTGCCAGCTCTGGCGGACGGGCTTCACCCCTCCACTTT. This encodes CSASSGGRASPLHF.

In this sample, this clonotype turned up many times. The V call is TRBV27, the J call TRBJ1-2; tentatively, D is TRBD1 (5 bases). The CDR3 is made up of 15 amino acids. V lost 2 bases, J lost 6 bases, and 16 bases lay in between. CDR1 is MNHEY, CDR2 SMNVEV, per germline (reference sequence). The CDR3 here is CASSLGWRTTDGYTF. The CDR3 nucleotides are TGTGCCAGCAGTTTAGGTTGGCGGACAACCGATGGCTACACCTTC.

This rearrangement joins TRBV19 to TRBJ2-1; no definite D call. This CDR3 is 14 amino acids long. The germline V gene encodes CDR1 LNHDA and CDR2 SQIVND (reference sequence). Trimming shortened V by 7 bases and J by 9 bases, and 19 bases separated the two germline ends. The DNA for the CDR3 is TGTGCCAGTATCCCCGCTGGCGGAGTAGGTGAGCAGTTCTTC. This translates into CASIPAGGVGEQFF.

The chain is built from TRBV5-1 and TRBJ2-7; no definite D call. CDR1 and CDR2 from the germline V gene are SGHRS and YFSETQ. This CDR3 spans 14 amino acids. Trimming left V 0 bases short and J 0 bases short, with 7 bases between. CDR3 residues: CASSLGFNSYEQYF. The DNA for the CDR3 is TGCGCCAGCAGCTTGGGGTTTAACTCCTACGAGCAGTACTTC.

This clonotype was counted many times. The chain combines TRBV28 with TRBJ2-5; 7 bases are a match to TRBD2. V shed 0 bases, J shed 0 bases, and the junction held 10 bases outside the gene matches. From germline, CDR1 is MDHEN and CDR2 SYDVKM. The CDR3 has 18 residues. The CDR3 is CASSLWLAERAYQETQYF. In nucleotides, the CDR3 is TGTGCCAGCAGTTTATGGCTAGCGGAGAGGGCGTACCAAGAGACCCAGTACTTC.

The CDR3 DNA is TGTGCCAGCAAAAGACAGGGTTATCTCTCTGGGGCCAACGTCCTGACTTTC. It is translated as CASKRQGYLSGANVLTF. V and J are TRBV27 and TRBJ2-6; TRBD1 aligns across 7 bases. Trimming took 7 bases from V and 0 from J; bases not matched to a gene: 9. Germline lookup yields CDR1 MNHEY and CDR2 SMNVEV (reference sequence). This CDR3 region has 17 residues. Combining the CDR3 with reference TRBV27 and TRBJ2-6 gives the whole variable domain EAQVTQNPRYLITVTGKKLTVTCSQNMNHEYMSWYRQDPGLGLRQIYYSMNVEVTDKGDVPEGYKVSRKEKRNFPLILESPSPNQTSLYFCASKRQGYLSGANVLTFGAGSRLTVL.

This chain links TRBV2 with TRBJ1-5; a weak D match, TRBD1 (5 bases). Trimming removed 4 bases from V and 2 bases from J, with 15 bases in between. Germline lookup yields CDR1 SNHLY and CDR2 FYNNEI. The CDR3 loop spans 16 amino acids. Here the CDR3 reads CASSAGLSTGNQPQHF. CDR3 bases: TGTGCCAGCAGTGCAGGGTTAAGTACGGGCAATCAGCCCCAGCATTTT.

This clonotype was seen ten or more times. The V and J genes are TRBV6-1 and TRBJ1-5, with no clear D. CDR3 length: 15 residues. Germline values: CDR1 MNHNS, CDR2 SASEGT. Trimming removed 5 bases from V and 7 bases from J, with 18 bases in between. The CDR3 protein is CASSLPRGGEQPQHF. For the CDR3, the DNA is TGTGCCAGCAGTCTCCCCCGGGGTGGGGAACAGCCCCAGCATTTT.

The chain recombines TRBV19 with TRBJ2-6; 7 nucleotides match TRBD1. Germline trimming cut 1 base from V and 2 bases from J; bases unmatched to any gene: 8. CDR1 and CDR2 (germline): LNHDA, SQIVND (reference sequence). The CDR3 consists of 18 residues. The CDR3 sequence: CASSIGTPGTAGANVLTF. The CDR3 nucleotides are TGTGCCAGTAGTATAGGTACTCCTGGGACAGCTGGGGCCAACGTCCTGACTTTC.

The V call is TRBV12-3 or TRBV12-4, the J call TRBJ1-2; 8 bases agree with TRBD1. CDR3 length: 14 residues. V was clipped by 6 bases and J by 4 bases; unmatched bases: 7. CDR3 residues: CASSGQGGFYGYTF. The CDR3 DNA follows: TGTGCCAGCAGCGGACAGGGTGGTTTCTATGGCTACACCTTC.